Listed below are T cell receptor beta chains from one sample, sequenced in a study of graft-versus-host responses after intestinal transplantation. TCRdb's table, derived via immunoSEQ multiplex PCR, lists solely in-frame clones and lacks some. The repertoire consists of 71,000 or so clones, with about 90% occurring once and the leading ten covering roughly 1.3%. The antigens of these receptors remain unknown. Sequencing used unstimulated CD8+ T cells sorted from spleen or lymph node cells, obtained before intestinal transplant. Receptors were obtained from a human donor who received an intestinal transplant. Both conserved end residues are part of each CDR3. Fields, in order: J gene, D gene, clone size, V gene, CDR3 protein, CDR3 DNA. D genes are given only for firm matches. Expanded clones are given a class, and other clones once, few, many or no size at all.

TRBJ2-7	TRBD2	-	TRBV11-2	CASSLYPGAGGPYEQYF	TGTGCCAGCAGCCTCTACCCGGGGGCGGGGGGTCCCTACGAGCAGTACTTC
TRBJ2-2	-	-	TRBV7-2	CASSLRTVTSQNTGELFF	TGTGCCAGCAGCTTAAGGACAGTTACAAGTCAGAACACCGGGGAGCTGTTTTTT
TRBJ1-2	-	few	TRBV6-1	CASSPPSAALYGYTF	TGTGCCAGCAGTCCACCCTCGGCGGCTCTCTATGGCTACACCTTC
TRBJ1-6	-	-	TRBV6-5	CASSGGNSPLHF	TGTGCCAGCAGCGGGGGGAATTCACCCCTCCACTTT
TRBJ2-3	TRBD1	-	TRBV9	CASSVPTGGVTDTQYF	TGTGCCAGCAGCGTCCCTACAGGGGGCGTTACAGATACGCAGTATTTT
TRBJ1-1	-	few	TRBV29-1	CSVLDTYINTEAFF	TGCAGCGTCTTAGACACCTACATAAACACTGAAGCTTTCTTT
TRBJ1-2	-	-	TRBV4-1	CASSPPVNNYGYTF	TGCGCCAGCAGCCCCCCGGTGAATAACTATGGCTACACCTTC
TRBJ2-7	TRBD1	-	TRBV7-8	CASSLGDRSSYEQYF	TGTGCCAGCAGCCTGGGGGACAGGAGCTCCTACGAGCAGTACTTC
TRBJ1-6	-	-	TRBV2	CASSDFPDGGSPLHF	TGTGCCAGCAGTGACTTCCCGGACGGGGGATCACCCCTCCACTTT
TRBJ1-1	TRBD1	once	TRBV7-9	CAEYGTAPEAFF	TGTGCCGAGTACGGGACAGCACCTGAAGCTTTCTTT
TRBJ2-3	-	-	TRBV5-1	CASSLGVSNTDTQYF	TGCGCCAGCAGCTTGGGGGTTAGCAACACAGATACGCAGTATTTT
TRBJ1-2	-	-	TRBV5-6	CASSLSGGWYGYTF	TGTGCCAGCAGCCTCTCCGGGGGGTGGTATGGCTACACCTTC
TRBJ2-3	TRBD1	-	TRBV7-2	CASSSSDRRDTQYF	TGTGCCAGCAGCTCCTCGGACAGGCGGGATACGCAGTATTTT
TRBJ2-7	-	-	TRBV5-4	CASSSLDSSSYEQYF	TGTGCCAGCAGCTCCCTAGACTCGAGCTCCTACGAGCAGTACTTC
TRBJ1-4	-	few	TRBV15	CATRQALDEKLFF	TGTGCCACAAGACAGGCTCTCGATGAAAAACTGTTTTTT
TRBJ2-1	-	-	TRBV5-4	CASSSVGGATYNEQFF	TGTGCCAGCAGCTCCGTGGGGGGGGCCACCTACAATGAGCAGTTCTTC
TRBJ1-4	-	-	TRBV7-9	CASSDQGGNEKLFF	TGTGCCAGCAGCGATCAGGGTGGAAATGAAAAACTGTTTTTT
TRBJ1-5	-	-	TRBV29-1	CSAQGEGSNQPQHF	TGCAGCGCACAAGGGGAGGGTAGCAATCAGCCCCAGCATTTT
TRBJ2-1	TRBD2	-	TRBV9	CASSVDSGGAYEQFF	TGTGCCAGCAGCGTAGATAGCGGGGGGGCCTATGAGCAGTTCTTC
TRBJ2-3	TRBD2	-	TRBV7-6	CASSFTPSGGTDTQYF	TGTGCCAGCAGCTTTACGCCTAGCGGGGGGACAGATACGCAGTATTTT
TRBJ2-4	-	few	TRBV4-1	CASSQAVGENIQYF	TGCGCCAGCAGCCAAGCCGTCGGAGAAAACATTCAGTACTTC
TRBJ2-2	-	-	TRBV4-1	CASSQDLRGGNTGELFF	TGCGCCAGCAGCCAAGATTTGAGGGGGGGGAACACCGGGGAGCTGTTTTTT
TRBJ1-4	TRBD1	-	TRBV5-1	CASSPTGLNEKLFF	TGCGCCAGCAGCCCGACAGGGCTAAATGAAAAACTGTTTTTT
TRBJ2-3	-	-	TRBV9	CASSVASTDTQYF	TGTGCCAGCAGCGTAGCAAGCACAGATACGCAGTATTTT
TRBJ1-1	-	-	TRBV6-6	CASTSLPGPGAFF	TGTGCCAGCACCTCTCTCCCTGGCCCAGGGGCTTTCTTT
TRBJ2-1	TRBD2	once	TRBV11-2	CASSLGPGLGGNEQFF	TGTGCCAGCAGCTTAGGCCCGGGACTAGGGGGGAATGAGCAGTTCTTC
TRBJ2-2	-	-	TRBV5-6	CASSPPVGGDAGELFF	TGTGCCAGCAGCCCCCCGGTGGGTGGAGATGCCGGGGAGCTGTTTTTT
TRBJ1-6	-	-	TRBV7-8	CASSFLVADSSYNSPLHF	TGTGCCAGCAGCTTCTTAGTAGCCGACAGCTCCTATAATTCACCCCTCCACTTT
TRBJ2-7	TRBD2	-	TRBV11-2	CASTPTGGRGGPYEQYF	TGTGCCAGCACCCCAACCGGGGGGCGGGGGGGCCCCTACGAGCAGTACTTC
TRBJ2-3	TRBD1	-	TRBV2	CASSAGTGPTDTQYF	TGTGCCAGCAGTGCCGGGACAGGCCCCACAGATACGCAGTATTTT
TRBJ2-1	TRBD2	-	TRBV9	CASSAIAGGNYNEQFF	TGTGCCAGCAGCGCCATAGCGGGGGGAAACTACAATGAGCAGTTCTTC
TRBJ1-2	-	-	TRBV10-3	CAISEGGSDNGYTF	TGTGCCATCAGTGAGGGGGGGTCTGATAATGGCTACACCTTC
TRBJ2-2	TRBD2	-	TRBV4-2	CASSPGLAGVNTGELFF	TGTGCCAGCAGCCCCGGGCTAGCGGGGGTTAACACCGGGGAGCTGTTTTTT
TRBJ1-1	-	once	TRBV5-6	CASSYGVGLGTEAFF	TGTGCCAGCAGCTATGGGGTGGGGCTTGGCACTGAAGCTTTCTTT
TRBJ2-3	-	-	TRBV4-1	CASSQDRYPSTDTQYF	TGCGCCAGCAGCCAAGATCGCTACCCTAGCACAGATACGCAGTATTTT
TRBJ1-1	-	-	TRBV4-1	CASSPAGSTEAFF	TGCGCCAGCAGCCCCGCGGGGAGCACTGAAGCTTTCTTT
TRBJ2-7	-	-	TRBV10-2	CASSESGLLYEQYF	TGCGCCAGCAGTGAGTCGGGGCTACTCTACGAGCAGTACTTC
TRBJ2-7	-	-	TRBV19	CASATGSEQYF	TGTGCCAGTGCTACAGGTTCCGAGCAGTACTTC
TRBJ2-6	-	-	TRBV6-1	CASSAYNSGANVLTF	TGTGCCAGCAGTGCCTATAACTCTGGGGCCAACGTCCTGACTTTC
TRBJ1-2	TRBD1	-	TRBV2	CASRTGVLHGYTF	TGTGCCAGCAGGACAGGGGTTCTTCATGGCTACACCTTC
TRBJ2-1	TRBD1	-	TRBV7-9	CASSLGTGIYEQFF	TGTGCCAGCAGCTTAGGGACAGGGATTTATGAGCAGTTCTTC
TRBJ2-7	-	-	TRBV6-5	CASSPDAGRAYEQYF	TGTGCCAGCAGCCCAGATGCCGGGAGAGCCTACGAGCAGTACTTC
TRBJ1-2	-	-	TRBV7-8	CASSLFFGTGENYGYTF	TGTGCCAGCAGCTTATTCTTTGGGACGGGAGAAAACTATGGCTACACCTTC